The T cell receptor beta chain described here comes from a study of CXCR4 blockade with PD-1 therapy in pancreatic cancer. Patients who provided the archived tumor blocks had not received neoadjuvant therapy before surgery. Overall study findings and caveats: Clone frequency correlated with its number of distinct nucleotide rearrangements. Intratumoral clonality (mean 0.14) exceeded healthy blood (roughly 0.05) but did not track survival. Antigen-specificity overlap of convergent dominant clones remained unconfirmed.

This clone was recorded at least ten times. Its antigen is currently unknown. Germline CDR1 SGHNT, CDR2 YENEEA. With 3 bases removed from V and 4 bases from J, the gap between germline ends came to 12 bases. This CDR3 is 14 amino acids long. Sequencing used immunoSEQ multiplex PCR; TCRdb keeps in-frame clones, though not all of them. The sample yields about 5,900 clones, less than 40% seen once. This chain joins TRBV11-3 and TRBJ1-2, with D unclear. Input material: tumor tissue. The origin of this receptor is a human donor with pancreatic ductal adenocarcinoma. CDR3 sequence reads: CASSLWEGTYGYTF. The CDR3 nucleotides read TGTGCCAGCAGCTTGTGGGAGGGTACCTATGGCTACACCTTC.